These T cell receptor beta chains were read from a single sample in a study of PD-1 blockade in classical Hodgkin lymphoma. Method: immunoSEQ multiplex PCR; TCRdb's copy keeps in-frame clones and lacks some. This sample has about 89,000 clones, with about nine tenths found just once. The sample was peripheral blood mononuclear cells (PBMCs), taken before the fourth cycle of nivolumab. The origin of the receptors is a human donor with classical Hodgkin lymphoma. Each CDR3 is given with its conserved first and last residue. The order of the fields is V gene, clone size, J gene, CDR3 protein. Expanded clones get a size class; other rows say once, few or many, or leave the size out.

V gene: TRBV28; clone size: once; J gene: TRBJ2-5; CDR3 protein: CASSVPGHEETQYF
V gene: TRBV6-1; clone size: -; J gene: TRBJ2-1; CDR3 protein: CASTQGSQYNEQFF
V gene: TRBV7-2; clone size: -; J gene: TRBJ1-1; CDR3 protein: CASTFSGQGDTEAFF
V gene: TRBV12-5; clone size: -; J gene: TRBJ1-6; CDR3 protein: CASGFLDRYSSYNSPLHF
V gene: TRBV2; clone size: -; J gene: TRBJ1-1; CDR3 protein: CASSEQGASNTEAFF
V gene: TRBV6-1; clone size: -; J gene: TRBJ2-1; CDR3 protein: CASSEAGLAGANEQFF
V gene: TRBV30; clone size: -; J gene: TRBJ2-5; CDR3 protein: CAWSFLAGGPETQYF
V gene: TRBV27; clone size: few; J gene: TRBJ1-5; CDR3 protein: CASGTGVGNQPQHF
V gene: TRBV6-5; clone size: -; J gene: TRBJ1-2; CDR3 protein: CASRPTGYHGYTF
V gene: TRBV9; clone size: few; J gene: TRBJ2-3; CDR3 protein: CASTISGGSDTQYF
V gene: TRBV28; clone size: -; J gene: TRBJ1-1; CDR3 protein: CASSTPGGQRVTEAFF
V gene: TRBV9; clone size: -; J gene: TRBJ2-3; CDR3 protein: CASSVGTGGTDTQYF
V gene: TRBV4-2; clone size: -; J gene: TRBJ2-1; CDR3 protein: CASSQAGGASYNEQFF
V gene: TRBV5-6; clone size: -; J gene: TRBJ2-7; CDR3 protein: CASRGGGRIDLEQYF
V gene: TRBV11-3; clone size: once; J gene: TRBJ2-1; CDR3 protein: CASSLSWDEQFF
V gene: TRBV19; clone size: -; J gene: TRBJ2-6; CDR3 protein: CASSATGGGANVLTF
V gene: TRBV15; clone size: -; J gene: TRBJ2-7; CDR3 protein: CATSDPFPGTATYEQYF
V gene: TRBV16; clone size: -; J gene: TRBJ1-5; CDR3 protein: CASSQPNGNQPQHF
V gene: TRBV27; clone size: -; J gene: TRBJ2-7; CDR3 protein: CASSFRDRSSYEQYF
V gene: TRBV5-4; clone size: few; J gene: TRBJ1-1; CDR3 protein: CASSLGGQWAFF
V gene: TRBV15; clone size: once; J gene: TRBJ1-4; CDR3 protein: CATSRDRFRDRGLEKLFF
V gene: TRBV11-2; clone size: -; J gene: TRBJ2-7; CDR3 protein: CASSNRGLYNEQYF
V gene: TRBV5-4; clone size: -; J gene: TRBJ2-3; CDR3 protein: CASSLGTTFSPPDTQYF
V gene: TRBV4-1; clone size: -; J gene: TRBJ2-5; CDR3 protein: CASSQPTSGAKETQYF